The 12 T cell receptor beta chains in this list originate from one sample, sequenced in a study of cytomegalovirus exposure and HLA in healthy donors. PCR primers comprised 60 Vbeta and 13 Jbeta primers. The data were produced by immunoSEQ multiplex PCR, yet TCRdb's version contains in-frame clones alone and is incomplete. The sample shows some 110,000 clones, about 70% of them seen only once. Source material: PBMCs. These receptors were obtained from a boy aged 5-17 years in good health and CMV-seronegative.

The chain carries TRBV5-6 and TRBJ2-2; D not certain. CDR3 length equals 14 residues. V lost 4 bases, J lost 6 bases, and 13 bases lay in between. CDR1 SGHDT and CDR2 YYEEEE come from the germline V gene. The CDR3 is CASSLFSVSGELFF. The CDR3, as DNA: TGTGCCAGCAGCCTCTTCAGTGTGTCCGGGGAGCTGTTTTTT.

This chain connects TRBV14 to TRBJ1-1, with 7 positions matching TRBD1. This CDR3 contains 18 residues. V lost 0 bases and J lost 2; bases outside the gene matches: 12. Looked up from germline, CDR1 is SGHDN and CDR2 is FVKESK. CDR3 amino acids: CASSQEHPSRTGNTEAFF. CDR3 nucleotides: TGTGCCAGCAGCCAAGAACACCCATCCCGGACAGGCAACACTGAAGCTTTCTTT.

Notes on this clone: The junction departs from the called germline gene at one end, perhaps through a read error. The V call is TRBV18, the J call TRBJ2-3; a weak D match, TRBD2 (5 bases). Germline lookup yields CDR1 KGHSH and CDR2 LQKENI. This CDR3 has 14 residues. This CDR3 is CASSPPASRDTQYF. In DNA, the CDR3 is TGTGCCAGCTCACCACCTGCTAGCAGAGATACGCAGTATTTT. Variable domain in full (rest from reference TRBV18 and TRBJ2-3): NAGVMQNPRHLVRRRGQEARLRCSPMKGHSHVYWYRQLPEEGLKFMVYLQKENIIDESGMPKERFSAEFPKEGPSILRIQQVVRGDSAAYFCASSPPASRDTQYFGPGTRLTVL.

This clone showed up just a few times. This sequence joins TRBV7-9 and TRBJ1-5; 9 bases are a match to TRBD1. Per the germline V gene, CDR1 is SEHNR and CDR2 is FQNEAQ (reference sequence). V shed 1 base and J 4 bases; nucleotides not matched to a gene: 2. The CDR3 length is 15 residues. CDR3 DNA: TGTGCCAGCAGCTTAGGGACAGGGGCAAATCAGCCCCAGCATTTT. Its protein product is CASSLGTGANQPQHF.

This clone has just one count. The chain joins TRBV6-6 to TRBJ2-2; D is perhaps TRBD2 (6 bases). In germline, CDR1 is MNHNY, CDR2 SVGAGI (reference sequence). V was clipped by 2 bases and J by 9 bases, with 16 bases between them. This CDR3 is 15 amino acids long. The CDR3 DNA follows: TGTGCCAGCAGTTACGGGGAGGCCCTAGGGCGGGAGCTGTTTTTT. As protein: CASSYGEALGRELFF.

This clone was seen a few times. CDR3 amino acids: CAWSSRDRGSGQYF. Written as DNA, the CDR3 is TGTGCCTGGAGTTCCCGGGACAGGGGCTCAGGGCAGTACTTC. The chain employs TRBV30 and TRBJ2-7; 10 bases fit TRBD1. Trimming removed 2 bases from V and 9 bases from J; junction bases left unmatched: 10. This CDR3 is 14 amino acids long. CDR1 and CDR2 from the germline V gene are GTSNPN and SVGIG (reference sequence).

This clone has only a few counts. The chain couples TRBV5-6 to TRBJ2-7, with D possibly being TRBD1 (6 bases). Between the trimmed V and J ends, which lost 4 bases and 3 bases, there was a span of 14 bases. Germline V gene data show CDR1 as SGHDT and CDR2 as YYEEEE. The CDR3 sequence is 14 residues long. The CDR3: CASSRQGGHYEQYF. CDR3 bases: TGTGCCAGCAGCAGACAAGGGGGACACTACGAGCAGTACTTC.

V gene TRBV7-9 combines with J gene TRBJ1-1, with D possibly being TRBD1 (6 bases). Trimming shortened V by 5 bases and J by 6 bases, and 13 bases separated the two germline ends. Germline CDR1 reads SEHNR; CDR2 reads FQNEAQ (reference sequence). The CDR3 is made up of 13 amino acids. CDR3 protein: CASSPGDTPEAFF. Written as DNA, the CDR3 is TGTGCCAGCAGCCCCGGGGACACCCCTGAAGCTTTCTTT.

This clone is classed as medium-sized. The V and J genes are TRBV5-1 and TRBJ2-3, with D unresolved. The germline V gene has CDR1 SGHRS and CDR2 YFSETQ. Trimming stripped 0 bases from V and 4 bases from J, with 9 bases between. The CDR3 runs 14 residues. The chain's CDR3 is CASSLGGIADTQYF. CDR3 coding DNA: TGCGCCAGCAGCTTGGGAGGTATAGCAGATACGCAGTATTTT.

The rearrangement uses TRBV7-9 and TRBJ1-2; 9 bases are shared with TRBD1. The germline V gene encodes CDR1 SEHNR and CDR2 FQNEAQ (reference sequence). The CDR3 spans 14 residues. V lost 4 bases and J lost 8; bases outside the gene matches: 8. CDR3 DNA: TGTGCCAGCAGCTCGGGACAGGGTTTCGACGGCTACACCTTC. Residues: CASSSGQGFDGYTF.

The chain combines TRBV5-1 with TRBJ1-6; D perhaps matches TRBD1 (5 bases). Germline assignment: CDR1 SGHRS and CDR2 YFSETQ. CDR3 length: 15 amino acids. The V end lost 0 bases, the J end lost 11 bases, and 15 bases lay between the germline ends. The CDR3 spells CASSLEPIKGTPLHF. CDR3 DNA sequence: TGCGCCAGCAGCTTGGAACCCATAAAGGGGACACCCCTCCACTTT.

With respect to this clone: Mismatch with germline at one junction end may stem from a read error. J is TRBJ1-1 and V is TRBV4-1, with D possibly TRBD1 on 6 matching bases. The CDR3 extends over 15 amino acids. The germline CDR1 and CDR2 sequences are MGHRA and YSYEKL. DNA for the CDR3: TGCGCCAGCAGGCAAGTCCTCCAGGGGAGTACTGAAGCTTTCTTT. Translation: CASRQVLQGSTEAFF.